Following are 3 T cell receptor beta chains from one sample sequenced in a study of T cell responses to AZD1222 COVID-19 vaccine. Profiling relied on immunoSEQ multiplex PCR, and the TCRdb table lists in-frame clones only, not all of them. The sample consists of 140,000 to 150,000 clones, 91% of them appearing once. Material: peripheral blood, obtained 28 days after the second dose of the MenACWY control vaccine. These receptors all come from an adult who received the MenACWY meningococcal vaccine as a control.

The chain couples TRBV18 to TRBJ2-3; no clear D. The CDR3 is made up of 14 amino acids. Germline V lookup: CDR1 KGHSH, CDR2 LQKENI. The V gene lost 2 bases and the J gene lost 3 bases, with 9 bases spanning the gap. The chain's CDR3 is CASSPGRATDTQYF. CDR3 sequence (DNA): TGTGCCAGCTCACCAGGCCGGGCGACAGATACGCAGTATTTT.

This sequence joins TRBV27 and TRBJ2-1, with 9 bases fitting TRBD2. Germline lookup yields CDR1 MNHEY and CDR2 SMNVEV (reference sequence). The CDR3 is 15 residues long. V shed 7 bases and J 5 bases; nucleotides not matched to a gene: 9. The DNA for the CDR3 is TGTGCCAGCACCGATAGCGGGGGCCGGAACAATGAGCAGTTCTTC. Encoded protein: CASTDSGGRNNEQFF.

The genes are TRBV7-2 and TRBJ2-3; 7 bases are a match to TRBD1. V shed 5 bases and J 4 bases; nucleotides not matched to a gene: 6. This CDR3 has 14 residues. In germline, CDR1 is SGHTA, CDR2 FQGNSA. The CDR3 coding sequence is TGTGCCAGCAGCAGAGTACAGGGGCCAGATACGCAGTATTTT. It is translated as CASSRVQGPDTQYF.